Below, 8 T cell receptor beta chains from the same sample are listed, as sequenced in a study of blood T cell repertoires in COVID-19 (dated by TCRdb to the early 2020s). Libraries were constructed by the immunoSEQ multiplex PCR assay. What TCRdb holds here is the immuneACCESS table cut down to in-frame rearrangements. Part of the clones is not present; checked against another copy, under half of the missing clones reflect an unresolved V gene, and the others are unexplained. This sample lists about 280,000 clones; around 88% were detected once. 6% of the sample rests with the top ten. Sequenced input: PBMCs or T cells enriched from blood (not recorded which). These receptors came from a woman in her thirties or forties who had recovered from COVID-19.

The CDR3 protein is CASSILAVADEQFF. The CDR3 DNA is TGTGCCAGCAGTATTCTAGCGGTGGCGGATGAGCAGTTCTTC. The gene calls are TRBV6-2 or TRBV6-3 and TRBJ2-1; 7 bases fit TRBD2. The trim removed 5 bases at V and 8 bases at J, leaving 9 bases unmatched. The CDR3 extends over 14 amino acids. Per the germline V gene, CDR1 is MNHEY and CDR2 is SVGEGT.

The chain carries TRBV28 and TRBJ2-1; D gene unclear. Germline CDR1 is MDHEN and CDR2 is SYDVKM. The V end was cut by 6 bases, the J end by 8 bases, with 8 bases between. The CDR3 extends over 11 amino acids. CDR3 loop: CASRTSDEQFF. In nucleotides, the CDR3 is TGTGCCAGCAGGACATCGGATGAGCAGTTCTTC.

This chain uses TRBV7-2 with TRBJ2-1, with D uncertain. Trimming stripped 7 bases from V and 2 bases from J, with 12 bases between. Germline V gene lookup returns CDR1 SGHTA and CDR2 FQGNSA. CDR3 size: 14 residues. The CDR3 DNA follows: TGTGCCAGCATCAAAAGTCCTACCTACAATGAGCAGTTCTTC. Amino acid sequence: CASIKSPTYNEQFF. Based on the CDR3 plus reference TRBV7-2 and TRBJ2-1, the full variable domain is GAGVSQSPSNKVTEKGKDVELRCDPISGHTALYWYRQSLGQGLEFLIYFQGNSAPDKSGLPSDRFSAERTGGSVSTLTIQRTQQEDSAVYLCASIKSPTYNEQFFGPGTRLTVL.

The chain recombines TRBV29-1 with TRBJ1-1, with unresolved D. V was cut by 7 bases and J by 6 bases, with 15 bases left in between. CDR1 and CDR2 from the germline V gene are SQVTM and ANQGSEA. The CDR3 is 12 amino acids. The CDR3 DNA reads as TGCAGCGCTGGGAGGAACAACGCTGAAGCTTTCTTT. It specifies CSAGRNNAEAFF. Variable domain in full (rest from reference TRBV29-1 and TRBJ1-1): SAVISQKPSRDICQRGTSLTIQCQVDSQVTMMFWYRQQPGQSLTLIATANQGSEATYESGFVIDKFPISRPNLTFSTLTVSNMSPEDSSIYLCSAGRNNAEAFFGQGTRLTVV.

The rearrangement uses TRBV10-3 and TRBJ2-7, with D unclear. This CDR3 has 13 residues. With 5 bases removed from V and 0 bases from J, the gap between germline ends came to 8 bases. The germline CDR1 and CDR2 sequences are ENHRY and SYGVKD. In nucleotides, the CDR3 is TGTGCCATCAGTTTCGAGAGCTCCTACGAGCAGTACTTC. Translating it yields CAISFESSYEQYF.

The chain joins TRBV7-5 to TRBJ1-1; TRBD1, the table's D call, was not compared with the DNA. TRBV7-5 is flagged as a pseudogene. The CDR3 spans 16 residues. The CDR3 region has the DNA TGTGCCAGAAGCTTAGCGTCCAGGCCCCAGAACACTGAAGCTTTCTTT. Translating it yields CARSLASRPQNTEAFF.

The J gene is TRBJ1-6, the V gene TRBV7-2; D not certain. V dropped 1 base and J dropped 6 bases, with 13 bases sitting between them. The CDR3 sequence is 16 residues long. The germline gives CDR1 SGHTA, CDR2 FQGNSA. The CDR3 DNA sequence: TGTGCCAGCAGCTTAGAGACACCTGGCCTTAATTCACCCCTCCACTTT. Its translation: CASSLETPGLNSPLHF. Together with reference TRBV7-2 and TRBJ1-6, the CDR3 gives the full variable domain: GAGVSQSPSNKVTEKGKDVELRCDPISGHTALYWYRQSLGQGLEFLIYFQGNSAPDKSGLPSDRFSAERTGGSVSTLTIQRTQQEDSAVYLCASSLETPGLNSPLHFGNGTRLTVT.

V usage is TRBV15 and J usage is TRBJ2-3; D may be TRBD2 (5 bases). CDR1 LNHNV and CDR2 YYDKDF come from the germline V gene (reference sequence). The CDR3 sequence is 13 residues long. Trimming pared 2 bases from V and 6 bases from J, leaving 9 bases between. This CDR3 is CATSRSSADTQYF. CDR3 nucleotides: TGTGCCACCAGCAGAAGTAGCGCGGATACGCAGTATTTT. The whole variable domain, filled in from reference TRBV15 and TRBJ2-3, reads DAMVIQNPRYQVTQFGKPVTLSCSQTLNHNVMYWYQQKSSQAPKLLFHYYDKDFNNEADTPDNFQSRRPNTSFCFLDIRSPGLGDTAMYLCATSRSSADTQYFGPGTRLTVL.